The rows below give T cell receptor beta chains drawn from one sample of a study of blood T cells in healthy people across ages. TCRdb used MiXCR to reprocess the 5' RACE reads, holding one entry per CDR3 protein. In the table there are around 800,000 distinct CDR3 sequences, 53% of which are singletons. Input material: blood. The receptors were gathered from a man at least 80 years old in good health. Both conserved end residues are trimmed from each CDR3. Part of the rows lack a size; the others show once, few, many or a class for expanded clones.

j_gene | abundance | v_gene | CDR3aa
TRBJ2-7 | . | TRBV20-1 | SASKLAGNEQY
TRBJ1-1 | . | TRBV27 | ASSPHGQVNTEAF
TRBJ1-2 | . | TRBV15 | ATSDSLGGYT
TRBJ1-5 | . | TRBV28 | ASGQGSRPLRH
TRBJ2-3 | . | TRBV20-1 | SAGLVGEIGIDTQY
TRBJ2-7 | . | TRBV9 | AGVGEQY
TRBJ2-3 | few | TRBV12-3/TRBV12-4 | ASSKTGRPDTQY
TRBJ2-7 | . | TRBV3-1 | ASSRTGQLYEQY
TRBJ2-1 | . | TRBV20-1 | STRVGLSSYNEQF
TRBJ1-1 | . | TRBV3-1 | ASSPRGKRWTEAF
TRBJ2-7 | . | TRBV18 | ASSPTVQRVPDEQY